The 24 T cell receptor beta chains in this list originate from one sample, sequenced in a study of graft-versus-host responses after intestinal transplantation. Assay: immunoSEQ multiplex PCR; the TCRdb copy retains only in-frame clones and omits some. In the table there are tens of thousands of clones, under 95% of which are singletons. Sample: PBMCs, taken around 120 days after intestinal transplantation. The receptors shown here come from a human patient who received an intestinal transplant, so some T cells may come from the graft donor.

The rearrangement links TRBV7-9 to TRBJ2-5; D is perhaps TRBD2 (6 bases). The end of the DNA is better explained by TRBJ2-7, so the J call may be wrong. Germline V gives CDR1 SEHNR, CDR2 FQNEAQ (reference sequence). There are 14 residues in the CDR3. The CDR3 reads CASRAGGLAYEQYF. DNA for the CDR3: TGTGCCAGCAGAGCCGGGGGTTTAGCCTACGAGCAGTACTTC.

This sequence joins TRBV30 and TRBJ1-1; no definite D call. The CDR3 loop spans 13 amino acids. The V gene's germline CDR1 is GTSNPN and CDR2 SVGIG (reference sequence). V dropped 2 bases and J dropped 0 bases, with 7 bases sitting between them. CDR3 amino acids: CAWSFRVNTEAFF. CDR3 DNA: TGTGCCTGGAGTTTCAGAGTGAACACTGAAGCTTTCTTT.

The chain recombines TRBV2 with TRBJ2-5; 8 nucleotides align to TRBD1. The V segment lost 8 bases and the J segment 4 bases; nucleotides outside the gene matches: 6. The V gene's germline CDR1 is SNHLY and CDR2 FYNNEI. The CDR3 has 13 residues. CDR3 amino acids: CASGDRRRETQYF. DNA of the CDR3: TGTGCCAGCGGGGACAGGAGACGAGAGACCCAGTACTTC. The full variable domain, completed using reference TRBV2 and TRBJ2-5, is EPEVTQTPSHQVTQMGQEVILRCVPISNHLYFYWYRQILGQKVEFLVSFYNNEISEKSEIFDDQFSVERPDGSNFTLKIRSTKLEDSAMYFCASGDRRRETQYFGPGTRLLVL.

The chain carries TRBV5-4 and TRBJ1-4, with TRBD1 matching over 12 bases. J lost 3 bases, V lost 4 bases, and 4 bases had no gene match. Germline CDR1 SGHNT, CDR2 YYREEE (reference sequence). The CDR3 is 16 residues long. Here the CDR3 reads CASSAGQGAANEKLFF. The CDR3 coding sequence is TGTGCCAGCAGCGCGGGACAGGGGGCGGCTAATGAAAAACTGTTTTTT.

This clone was seen a single time. The rearrangement uses TRBV11-1 and TRBJ1-3, with 8 positions matching TRBD1. CDR1 SGHAT and CDR2 FQDESV come from the germline V gene (reference sequence). V was pared by 0 bases and J by 0 bases, with 4 bases of the junction left unmatched. This CDR3 spans 17 amino acids. The CDR3 DNA reads as TGTGCCAGCAGCTTAGCGGGACAGGAGCCCTCTGGAAACACCATATATTTT. This sequence encodes CASSLAGQEPSGNTIYF.

The chain has TRBV5-1 and TRBJ1-1, with no clear D. Germline CDR1 SGHRS, CDR2 YFSETQ. The V and J ends lost 3 bases and 2 bases respectively, with 11 bases between them. The CDR3 is 14 amino acids. CDR3 DNA sequence: TGCGCCAGCAGCTCCCAGGTCGTTAACACTGAAGCTTTCTTT. It specifies CASSSQVVNTEAFF.

The chain recombines TRBV6-5 with TRBJ2-7, with D possibly matching TRBD2 (6 bases). Trimming shortened V by 5 bases and J by 3 bases, and 17 bases separated the two germline ends. Germline CDR1 is MNHEY and CDR2 is SVGAGI. CDR3 length: 15 amino acids. The CDR3 loop is CASSPGPLEGYEQYF. CDR3 in DNA: TGTGCCAGCAGTCCAGGGCCTTTGGAGGGCTACGAGCAGTACTTC.

V gene TRBV19 combines with J gene TRBJ2-7, with 7 bases aligning to TRBD2. V shed 8 bases, J shed 7 bases, and the junction held 2 bases outside the gene matches. The germline V gene encodes CDR1 LNHDA and CDR2 SQIVND (reference sequence). The CDR3 extends over 10 amino acids. CDR3 sequence (DNA): TGTGCCAGTCTGGGGGGGGAGCAGTACTTC. It is translated as CASLGGEQYF. Based on the CDR3 plus reference TRBV19 and TRBJ2-7, the full variable domain is DGGITQSPKYLFRKEGQNVTLSCEQNLNHDAMYWYRQDPGQGLRLIYYSQIVNDFQKGDIAEGYSVSREKKESFPLTVTSAQKNPTAFYLCASLGGEQYFGPGTRLTVT.

The chain employs TRBV28 and TRBJ1-2, with D hard to call. V was pared by 7 bases and J by 7 bases, with 19 bases between. The CDR3 loop spans 14 amino acids. CDR1 and CDR2 (germline): MDHEN, SYDVKM. The CDR3 sequence: CASIPKQQSVGYTF. In DNA form, the CDR3 reads TGTGCCAGCATCCCCAAGCAACAGTCGGTTGGCTACACCTTC.

This chain connects TRBV19 to TRBJ1-3; 11 bases map to TRBD1. CDR1 is LNHDA, CDR2 SQIVND, per germline (reference sequence). The J segment lost 3 bases and the V segment lost 5 bases, leaving 9 bases of the junction unmatched. This CDR3 has 17 amino acids. The CDR3 is CASSGWTGGFGGNTIYF. The DNA of the CDR3 is TGTGCCAGTAGTGGATGGACAGGGGGCTTCGGTGGAAACACCATATATTTT.

The chain is built from TRBV28 and TRBJ2-7, with D possibly TRBD1 on 6 matching bases. Trimming shortened V by 6 bases and J by 7 bases, and 10 bases separated the two germline ends. Germline V gives CDR1 MDHEN, CDR2 SYDVKM. The CDR3 consists of 11 residues. The CDR3 protein is CASSHQGEQYF. DNA for the CDR3: TGTGCCAGCAGCCATCAGGGGGAGCAGTACTTC.

The J gene is TRBJ2-1, the V gene TRBV19; the D gene is possibly TRBD2 (6 bases). Trimming took 3 bases from V and 6 from J, leaving 18 bases between them. Germline loops: CDR1 LNHDA, CDR2 SQIVND (reference sequence). CDR3 length: 16 amino acids. CDR3 amino acids: CASSIRGVRTINEQFF. CDR3 nucleotide sequence: TGTGCCAGTAGTATTCGCGGGGTTAGAACTATCAATGAGCAGTTCTTC.

The V call is TRBV9, the J call TRBJ2-1; 13 nucleotides line up with TRBD2. After removal of 3 bases from V and 4 bases from J, the junction contained 1 base not matched to a gene. The germline gives CDR1 SGDLS, CDR2 YYNGEE. This CDR3 has 15 residues. CDR3 region: CASSATSGGYNEQFF. In DNA, the CDR3 is TGTGCCAGCAGCGCGACTAGCGGGGGGTACAATGAGCAGTTCTTC.

The V gene is TRBV6-1, the J gene TRBJ2-7, with D unclear. This CDR3 contains 12 residues. Trimming took off 5 bases at V and 2 bases at J, with 7 bases between the two ends. Looked up from germline, CDR1 is MNHNS and CDR2 is SASEGT. For the CDR3, the DNA is TGTGCCAGCAGTCCCGATGCCTACGAGCAGTACTTC. It specifies CASSPDAYEQYF.

The V call is TRBV4-1, the J call TRBJ2-3, with no clear D. V lost 1 base and J lost 2, with 7 bases in between. This CDR3 comprises 14 residues. From germline, CDR1 is MGHRA and CDR2 YSYEKL. CDR3 nucleotide sequence: TGCGCCAGCAGCCAAGTGTTGCTCACAGATACGCAGTATTTT. The encoded protein is CASSQVLLTDTQYF.

J is TRBJ2-2 and V is TRBV7-6; D call uncertain. Germline CDR1 is SGHVS and CDR2 is FNYEAQ. V was clipped by 4 bases and J by 1 base, with 7 bases between them. CDR3 size: 14 residues. Written as DNA, the CDR3 is TGTGCCAGCAGCTCCTCAATGAACACCGGGGAGCTGTTTTTT. Protein product: CASSSSMNTGELFF.

This clone has a single count. The chain is built from TRBV7-9 and TRBJ2-2; 10 nucleotides line up with TRBD2. The CDR3 has 16 residues. Per germline, CDR1 SEHNR and CDR2 FQNEAQ (reference sequence). The V segment lost 2 bases and the J segment 6 bases; nucleotides outside the gene matches: 6. The DNA for the CDR3 is TGTGCCAGCAGCTTATTCTCAGCGGGAGGGCCCGGGGAGCTGTTTTTT. Its translation: CASSLFSAGGPGELFF.

This chain joins TRBV2 and TRBJ1-1; 7 nucleotides line up with TRBD1. The ends lost 7 bases at V and 1 base at J; junction bases unmatched: 6. This CDR3 is 14 amino acids long. CDR1 and CDR2 (germline): SNHLY, FYNNEI. CDR3 amino acids: CASNSGTANTEAFF. CDR3 sequence (DNA): TGTGCCAGCAATTCCGGGACAGCGAACACTGAAGCTTTCTTT.

J is TRBJ1-6 and V is TRBV6-1; a possible D gene is TRBD1 (5 bases). The V end was cut by 6 bases, the J end by 6 bases, with 15 bases between. CDR3 length: 15 amino acids. Germline values: CDR1 MNHNS, CDR2 SASEGT. In DNA, the CDR3 is TGTGCCAGCAGACCTCTGAGGGGCGGTAATTCACCCCTCCACTTT. Translated, it gives CASRPLRGGNSPLHF.

The chain joins TRBV7-8 to TRBJ1-4, with no clear D. The CDR3 extends over 14 amino acids. CDR1 is SGHVS and CDR2 is FQNEAQ in the germline V gene. V lost 8 bases and J lost 3, with 13 bases in between. The chain's CDR3 is CASSPPAANEKLFF. As DNA, the CDR3 is TGTGCCAGCTCCCCCCCCGCAGCTAATGAAAAACTGTTTTTT. The full variable domain, completed using reference TRBV7-8 and TRBJ1-4, is GAGVSQSPRYKVAKRGQDVALRCDPISGHVSLFWYQQALGQGPEFLTYFQNEAQLDKSGLPSDRFFAERPEGSVSTLKIQRTQQEDSAVYLCASSPPAANEKLFFGSGTQLSVL.

The chain employs TRBV29-1 and TRBJ2-3; D not resolved. The germline CDR1 and CDR2 sequences are SQVTM and ANQGSEA. V was pared by 3 bases and J by 3 bases, with 10 bases between. The CDR3 covers 13 residues. Written as DNA, the CDR3 is TGCAGCGTTGACCCCCCCGGGACAGATACGCAGTATTTT. Translating it yields CSVDPPGTDTQYF.

The V and J genes are TRBV7-6 and TRBJ2-5; D gene unclear. The CDR3 contains 12 residues. Germline V lookup: CDR1 SGHVS, CDR2 FNYEAQ. With 1 base removed from V and 4 bases from J, the gap between germline ends came to 4 bases. The CDR3 is CASSLGRETQYF. The CDR3 nucleotides read TGTGCCAGCAGCTTAGGGAGAGAGACCCAGTACTTC.

This sequence joins TRBV7-6 and TRBJ2-7; 7 bases map to TRBD1. The germline CDR1 and CDR2 sequences are SGHVS and FNYEAQ. J lost 2 bases, V lost 2 bases, and 3 bases had no gene match. The CDR3 totals 14 residues. CDR3 amino acids: CASSLSGTAYEQYF. The CDR3 DNA reads as TGTGCCAGCAGCTTATCCGGGACAGCCTACGAGCAGTACTTC.

This chain connects TRBV28 to TRBJ1-2, with D hard to call. The CDR3 spans 16 residues. Germline values: CDR1 MDHEN, CDR2 SYDVKM. The V gene lost 6 bases and the J gene lost 1 base, with 18 bases spanning the gap. The CDR3 protein is CASSPRRSKINYGYTF. The CDR3, as DNA: TGTGCCAGCAGCCCTAGAAGGAGCAAAATTAACTATGGCTACACCTTC.